This is a list of T cell receptor beta chains from one sample in a study of shared clonotypes between healthy human individuals. The assay was immunoSEQ multiplex PCR, and TCRdb's table has in-frame clones only and misses some. This table has 2 million to 2.5 million clones, approximately 95% appearing once. Sequenced sample: naive CD4+ T cells sorted from blood. The receptors come from a man aged 18 to 29 in good health. Each CDR3 is given with its conserved first and last residue. A D gene is named only where the DNA matches it firmly. The listing skips clone size in some rows; elsewhere it reads once, few, many or a size class.

D	size	V	J	DNA	CDR3
.	.	TRBV21-1	TRBJ1-5	TGTGCCAGCAGCAAGGACACCGGCAATCAGCCCCAGCATTTT	CASSKDTGNQPQHF
.	.	TRBV18	TRBJ2-3	TGTGCCAGCTCACCCGGACTTAGCACAGATACGCAGTATTTT	CASSPGLSTDTQYF
.	.	TRBV7-2	TRBJ2-3	TGTGCCAGCAGCTTAGGTCTCCTACTCAGCGGCACAGATACGCAGTATTTT	CASSLGLLLSGTDTQYF
TRBD2	.	TRBV2	TRBJ2-7	TGTGCCAGCAGTGAAGACTCGGGACTAGTGAGGTCCTACGAGCAGTACTTC	CASSEDSGLVRSYEQYF
.	few	TRBV9	TRBJ2-5	TGTGCCAGCAGCGCCGGGACCGATCGGGAGACCCAGTACTTC	CASSAGTDRETQYF
.	.	TRBV10-1	TRBJ2-1	TGCGCCAGCTCTACGGCAGGTTACAATGAGCAGTTCTTC	CASSTAGYNEQFF
TRBD1	.	TRBV5-4	TRBJ1-1	TGTGCCAGCAGCTTTGACAGGGAAGTGTTCACTGAAGCTTTCTTT	CASSFDREVFTEAFF
.	.	TRBV5-1	TRBJ1-6	TGCGCCAGCAGCTTGGGGGAGGGAGGGAATTCACCCCTCCACTTT	CASSLGEGGNSPLHF
.	.	TRBV6-5	TRBJ2-1	TGTGCCAGCAGTTCTGGGGGGAGCTCCTACAATGAGCAGTTCTTC	CASSSGGSSYNEQFF
.	.	TRBV6-1	TRBJ2-3	TGTGCCAGCAGTGGGCAGTTAAGGGGGGATACGCAGTATTTT	CASSGQLRGDTQYF
TRBD2	.	TRBV11-2	TRBJ2-1	TGTGCCAGCGGAAGCGGGAGTACCTACAATGAGCAGTTCTTC	CASGSGSTYNEQFF
.	once	TRBV10-3	TRBJ1-1	TGTGCCATCAGTGAGGTCCCGAACACTGAAGCTTTCTTT	CAISEVPNTEAFF
.	.	TRBV11-2	TRBJ1-1	TGTGCCAGCAGCTTAGATCGTGGGATCCCGCAAGCTTTCTTT	CASSLDRGIPQAFF
.	.	TRBV30	TRBJ1-2	TGTGCCTGGAACCTCGGGGGACCCTATGGCTACACCTTC	CAWNLGGPYGYTF
.	.	TRBV18	TRBJ1-3	TGTGCCAGCTCAACACAGGACGCACGATTCTCTGGAAACACCATATATTTT	CASSTQDARFSGNTIYF
.	.	TRBV13	TRBJ2-5	TGTGCCAGCAGCTTAGGCCCACAGACCCAGTACTTC	CASSLGPQTQYF
TRBD1	.	TRBV28	TRBJ1-2	TGTGCCAGCAGCGCGACAGGGATACATGGCTACACCTTC	CASSATGIHGYTF
TRBD1	.	TRBV10-3	TRBJ1-2	TGTGCCACCAGGGACAGTCCTAACTATGGCTACACCTTC	CATRDSPNYGYTF
.	.	TRBV28	TRBJ2-3	TGTGCCAGCAGCCCCGCCGGGGGCGGGGGTCGCTTCAGGACCACAGATACGCAGTATTTT	CASSPAGGGGRFRTTDTQYF
.	.	TRBV19	TRBJ1-2	TGTGCCAGTACCCCGTTGGGGACATACTATGGCTACACCTTC	CASTPLGTYYGYTF
.	.	TRBV5-6	TRBJ2-2	TGTGCCAGCAGCTTCTTGACGGATGACACCGGGGAGCTGTTTTTT	CASSFLTDDTGELFF
TRBD2	.	TRBV28	TRBJ2-5	TGTGCCAGCACTCTACCGGGACTACAAGAGACCCAGTACTTC	CASTLPGLQETQYF
.	.	TRBV9	TRBJ2-5	TGTGCCAGCAGTAGGGGGGTCGGGGAGACCCAGTACTTC	CASSRGVGETQYF
.	.	TRBV5-1	TRBJ1-4	TGCGCCAGCAGCTTTAGCAGGGGCGGGTCGAGCGAAAAACTGTTTTTT	CASSFSRGGSSEKLFF
TRBD2	.	TRBV11-2	TRBJ2-4	TGTGCCAGCAGCCCAGGGGGGACTAGCAACATTCAGTACTTC	CASSPGGTSNIQYF
.	.	TRBV6-5	TRBJ1-2	TGTGCCAGCAGTTCCGGGCTTAACTATGGCTACACCTTC	CASSSGLNYGYTF
.	.	TRBV6-5	TRBJ2-2	TGTGCCACCTCCAGGGGAACGAACACCGGGGAGCTGTTTTTT	CATSRGTNTGELFF
.	.	TRBV5-8	TRBJ2-1	TGTGCCAGCAGCTTGGGGATCCTCGTGGGGAATGAGCAGTTCTTC	CASSLGILVGNEQFF
.	.	TRBV2	TRBJ2-2	TGTGCCAGCAATGGACAGTCATCGAACACCGGGGAGCTGTTTTTT	CASNGQSSNTGELFF
TRBD1	once	TRBV27	TRBJ2-6	TGTGCCAGCAGTCGAGGGACAGGCCACTCTGGGGCCAACGTCCTGACTTTC	CASSRGTGHSGANVLTF
TRBD1	.	TRBV4-1	TRBJ1-1	TGCGCCAGCAGCCAAGGAGCAGGGGGGCGTGAAGCTTTCTTT	CASSQGAGGREAFF
TRBD1	.	TRBV9	TRBJ1-2	TGTGCCAGCAGCGTTCGGACAGGGGGCAACTATGGCTACACCTTC	CASSVRTGGNYGYTF
.	.	TRBV18	TRBJ1-1	TGTGCCAGCTCACCACTTACAGGGTCAGGCATGAACACTGAAGCTTTCTTT	CASSPLTGSGMNTEAFF
.	.	TRBV5-1	TRBJ2-7	TGCGCCAGCAGCAACGACGGAAACTACGAGCAGTACTTC	CASSNDGNYEQYF
.	.	TRBV6-5	TRBJ1-1	TGTGCCAGTAATCGGGACACAAAAAGGGGCACTGAAGCTTTCTTT	CASNRDTKRGTEAFF
TRBD1	once	TRBV7-9	TRBJ1-2	TGTGCCAGCAGCTTAGTAGGGACAGGGGGTGCGAACTATGGCTACACCTTC	CASSLVGTGGANYGYTF
.	.	TRBV30	TRBJ1-5	TGTGCCTGGAGTGACAGGACGGATCAGCCCCAGCATTTT	CAWSDRTDQPQHF
.	.	TRBV27	TRBJ2-3	TGTGCCAGCAGTCGCTACGGCGCAGATACGCAGTATTTT	CASSRYGADTQYF
TRBD2	once	TRBV7-2	TRBJ2-3	TGTGCCAGCAGCTTACTGAGACTAGCGGGAGAGGCAGATACGCAGTATTTT	CASSLLRLAGEADTQYF
.	.	TRBV25-1	TRBJ1-5	TGTGCCAGCAGTGAAAGGGTAGATAGCAATCAGCCCCAGCATTTT	CASSERVDSNQPQHF
.	.	TRBV6-1	TRBJ1-1	TGTGCCAGCAGTGAACCGGCGGAAGCCACTGAAGCTTTCTTT	CASSEPAEATEAFF
.	.	TRBV2	TRBJ1-5	TGTGCCAGCAGGAAAGATCGGGACTTCTATCAGCCCCAGCATTTT	CASRKDRDFYQPQHF
TRBD1	.	TRBV6-5	TRBJ2-2	TGTGCCAGCAGATACGGGACAGCCTCGAACACCGGGGAGCTGTTTTTT	CASRYGTASNTGELFF
.	.	TRBV29-1	TRBJ2-4	TGCAGCGTTGTAGGGAGATTTGCAGACATTCAGTACTTC	CSVVGRFADIQYF
TRBD1	.	TRBV5-1	TRBJ2-7	TGCGCCAGCAGTCCACGACAGGGGGCCTCCGAGCAGTACTTC	CASSPRQGASEQYF
TRBD2	.	TRBV9	TRBJ2-1	TGTGCCAGCAGCTCCTCAGGGACTAGATCGGTGGATGAGCAGTTCTTC	CASSSSGTRSVDEQFF
.	.	TRBV2	TRBJ2-6	TGTGCCAGCAGTGACGCTGGGGCCAACGTCCTGACTTTC	CASSDAGANVLTF
.	.	TRBV11-2	TRBJ2-7	TGTGCCAGCAGCTTACTGTCAGGGGGGTTAAAAAGCTCCTACGAGCAGTACTTC	CASSLLSGGLKSSYEQYF
.	.	TRBV9	TRBJ2-5	TGTGCCAGCAGCACAAGACAGATACAAGAGACCCAGTACTTC	CASSTRQIQETQYF
.	.	TRBV18	TRBJ2-3	TGTGCCAGCTCACCGTTGGGGGATACGCAGTATTTT	CASSPLGDTQYF
TRBD1	.	TRBV30	TRBJ1-2	TGTGCCTGGAGCGCGGGACAGGGAGTCTATGGCTACACCTTC	CAWSAGQGVYGYTF
.	.	TRBV19	TRBJ2-7	TGTGCCAGTAGAAAACCGGGACGGCTGTATCTCTACGAGCAGTACTTC	CASRKPGRLYLYEQYF
TRBD2	.	TRBV6-1	TRBJ2-7	TGTGCCCTGAGTAGGGGAGGGTTAAACGAGCAGTACTTC	CALSRGGLNEQYF
TRBD1	.	TRBV6-1	TRBJ1-6	TGTGCCAGCACCCCGGACAGGGGGCGAAATTCACCCCTCCACTTT	CASTPDRGRNSPLHF
TRBD1	once	TRBV9	TRBJ2-1	TGTGCCAGCAGCGTAGGGGGACAGTACAATGAGCAGTTCTTC	CASSVGGQYNEQFF